The clone carrying this T cell receptor beta chain turned up a few times. One entry per CDR3 protein, called by TCRdb with MiXCR from the 5' RACE reads. The profile shows 550,000 or so distinct CDR3 sequences, less than 20% of them singletons. This sample was included in a study of T cells after yellow fever vaccination. Study summary: In the case of low-cell-number fractions, SMART-Seq v4 Ultra Low Input was used for preparation.

The V end was cut by 6 bases, the J end by 5 bases, with 19 bases between. This CDR3 region has 15 residues. The sequence was obtained from a man younger than 45 who received the YFV17D yellow fever vaccine. The genes are TRBV12-3 or TRBV12-4 and TRBJ2-5; D assignment may be TRBD1 or TRBD2 (7 bases each). The sample in question was PBMCs, obtained 15 days after the yellow fever booster vaccination. The CDR3 DNA reads TGTGCCAGCAGCAAAATCAGGGGGGGACGCGAGACCCAGTACTTC. Translating gives CASSKIRGGRETQYF.